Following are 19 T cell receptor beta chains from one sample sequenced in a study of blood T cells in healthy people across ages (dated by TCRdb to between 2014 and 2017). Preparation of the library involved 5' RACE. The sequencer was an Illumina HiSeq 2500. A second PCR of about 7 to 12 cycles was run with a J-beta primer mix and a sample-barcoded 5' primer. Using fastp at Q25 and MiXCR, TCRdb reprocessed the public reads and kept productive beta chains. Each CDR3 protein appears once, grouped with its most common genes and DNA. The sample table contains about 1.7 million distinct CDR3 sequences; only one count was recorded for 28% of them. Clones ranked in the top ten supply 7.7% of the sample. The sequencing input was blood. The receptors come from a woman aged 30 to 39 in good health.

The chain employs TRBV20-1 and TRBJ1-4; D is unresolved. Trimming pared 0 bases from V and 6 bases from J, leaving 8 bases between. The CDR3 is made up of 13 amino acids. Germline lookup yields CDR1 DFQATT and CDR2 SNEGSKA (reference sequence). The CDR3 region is CSARDGWDEKLFF. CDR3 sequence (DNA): TGCAGTGCTAGAGACGGGTGGGATGAAAAACTGTTTTTT.

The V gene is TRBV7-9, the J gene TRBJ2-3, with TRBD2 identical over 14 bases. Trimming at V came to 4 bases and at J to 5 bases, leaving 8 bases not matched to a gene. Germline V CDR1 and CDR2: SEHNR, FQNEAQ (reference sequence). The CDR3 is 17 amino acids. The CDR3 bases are TGTGCCAGCAGCTCCTGGACTAGCGGGGGGCAAGGAGATACGCAGTATTTT. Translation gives CASSSWTSGGQGDTQYF.

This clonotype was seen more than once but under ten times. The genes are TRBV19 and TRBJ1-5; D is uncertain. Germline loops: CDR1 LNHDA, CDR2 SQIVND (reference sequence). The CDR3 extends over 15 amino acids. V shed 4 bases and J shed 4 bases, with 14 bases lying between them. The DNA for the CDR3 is TGTGCCAGTAGTACCCCCGTACAGTCAAATCAGCCCCAGCATTTT. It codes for CASSTPVQSNQPQHF.

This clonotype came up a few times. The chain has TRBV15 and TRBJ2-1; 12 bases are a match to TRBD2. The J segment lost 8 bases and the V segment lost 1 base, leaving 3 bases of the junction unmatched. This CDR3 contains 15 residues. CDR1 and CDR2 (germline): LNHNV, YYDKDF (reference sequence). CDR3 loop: CATSRALAGGYEQFF. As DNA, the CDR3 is TGTGCCACCAGCAGAGCACTAGCGGGAGGCTATGAGCAGTTCTTC.

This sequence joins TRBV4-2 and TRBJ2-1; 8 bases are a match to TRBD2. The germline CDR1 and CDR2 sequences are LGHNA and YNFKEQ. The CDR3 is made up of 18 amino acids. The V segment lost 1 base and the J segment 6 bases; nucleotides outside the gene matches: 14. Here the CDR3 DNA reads TGTGCCAGCAGCCAAGTGATCGGGGGGGCCTTTGTTCCCAATGAGCAGTTCTTC. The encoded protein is CASSQVIGGAFVPNEQFF.

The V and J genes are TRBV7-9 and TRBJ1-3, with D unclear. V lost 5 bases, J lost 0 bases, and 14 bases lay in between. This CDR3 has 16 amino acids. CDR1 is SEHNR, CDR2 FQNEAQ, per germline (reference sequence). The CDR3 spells CASSQSDAYSGNTIYF. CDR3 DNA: TGTGCCAGCAGCCAATCCGACGCGTACTCTGGAAACACCATATATTTT.

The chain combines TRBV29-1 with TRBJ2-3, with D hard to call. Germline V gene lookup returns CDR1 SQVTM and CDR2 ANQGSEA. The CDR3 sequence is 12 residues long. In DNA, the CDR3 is TGCACCACTCGAGTGACTGAAGATACGCAGTATTTT. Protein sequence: CTTRVTEDTQYF.

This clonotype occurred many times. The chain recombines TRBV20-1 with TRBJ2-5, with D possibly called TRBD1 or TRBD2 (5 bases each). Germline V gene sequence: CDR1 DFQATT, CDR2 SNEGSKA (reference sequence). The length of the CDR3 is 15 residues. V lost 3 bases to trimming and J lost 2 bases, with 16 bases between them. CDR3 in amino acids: CSASGPPGRQETQYF. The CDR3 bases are TGCAGTGCTAGCGGTCCCCCGGGGCGACAAGAGACCCAGTACTTC.

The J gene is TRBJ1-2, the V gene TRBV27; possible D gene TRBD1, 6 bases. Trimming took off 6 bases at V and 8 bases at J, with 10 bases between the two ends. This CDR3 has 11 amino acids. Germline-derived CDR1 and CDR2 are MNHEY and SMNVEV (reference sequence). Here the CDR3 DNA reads TGTGCCAGCAGGGACAGTCGGGGCTACACCTTC. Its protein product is CASRDSRGYTF.

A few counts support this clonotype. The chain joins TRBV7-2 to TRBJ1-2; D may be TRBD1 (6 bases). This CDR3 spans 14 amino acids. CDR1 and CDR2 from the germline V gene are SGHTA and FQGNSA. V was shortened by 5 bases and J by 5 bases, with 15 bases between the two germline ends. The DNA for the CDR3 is TGTGCCAGCAGCGCCGGGGGGCTTCGGTATGGCTACACCTTC. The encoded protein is CASSAGGLRYGYTF.

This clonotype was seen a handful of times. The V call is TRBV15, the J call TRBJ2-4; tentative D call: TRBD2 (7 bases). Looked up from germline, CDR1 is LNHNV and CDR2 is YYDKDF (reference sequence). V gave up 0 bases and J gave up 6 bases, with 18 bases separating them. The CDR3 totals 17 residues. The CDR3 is CATSRDLWGGKGNIQYF. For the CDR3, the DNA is TGTGCCACCAGCAGAGATCTTTGGGGGGGCAAGGGAAACATTCAGTACTTC. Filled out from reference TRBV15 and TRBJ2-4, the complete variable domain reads DAMVIQNPRYQVTQFGKPVTLSCSQTLNHNVMYWYQQKSSQAPKLLFHYYDKDFNNEADTPDNFQSRRPNTSFCFLDIRSPGLGDTAMYLCATSRDLWGGKGNIQYFGAGTRLSVL.

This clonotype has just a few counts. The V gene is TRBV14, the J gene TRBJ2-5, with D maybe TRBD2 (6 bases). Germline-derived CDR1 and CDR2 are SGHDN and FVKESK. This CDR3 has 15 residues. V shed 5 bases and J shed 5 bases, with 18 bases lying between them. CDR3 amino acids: CASSSGTPLGETQYF. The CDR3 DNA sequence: TGTGCCAGCAGCTCGGGGACTCCCCTGGGGGAGACCCAGTACTTC.

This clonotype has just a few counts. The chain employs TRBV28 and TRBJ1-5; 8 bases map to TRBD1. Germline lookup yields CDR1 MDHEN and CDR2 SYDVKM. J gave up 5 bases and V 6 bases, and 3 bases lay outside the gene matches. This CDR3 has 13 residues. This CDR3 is CASSTGGHQPQHF. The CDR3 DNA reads TGTGCCAGCAGCACAGGGGGTCATCAGCCCCAGCATTTT.

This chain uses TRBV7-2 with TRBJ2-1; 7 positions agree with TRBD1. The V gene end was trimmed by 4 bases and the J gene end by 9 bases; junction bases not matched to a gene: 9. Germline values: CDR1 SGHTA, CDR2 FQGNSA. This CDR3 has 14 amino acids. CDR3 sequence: CASSYRLGGSEQFF. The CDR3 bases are TGTGCCAGCAGCTACCGGCTAGGGGGCAGTGAGCAGTTCTTC.

The CDR3 sequence is CASSLEVGYYGYTF. The CDR3 region has the DNA TGTGCCAGCAGCTTGGAGGTGGGCTACTATGGCTACACCTTC. The chain joins TRBV7-2 to TRBJ1-2; D not resolved. V lost 3 bases to trimming and J lost 3 bases, with 11 bases between them. Per germline, CDR1 SGHTA and CDR2 FQGNSA. CDR3 length: 14 residues.

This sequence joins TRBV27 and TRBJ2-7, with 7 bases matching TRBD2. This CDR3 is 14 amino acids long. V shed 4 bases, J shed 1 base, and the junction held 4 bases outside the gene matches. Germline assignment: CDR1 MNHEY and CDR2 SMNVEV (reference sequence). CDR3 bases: TGTGCCAGCAGTTGGAGTAGCGGGTCCTACGAGCAGTACTTC. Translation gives CASSWSSGSYEQYF.

The CDR3, as DNA: TGTGCCAGCAGTTACTCGCAAAGGTTTGGCCTGGGCTACACCTTC. Translated: CASSYSQRFGLGYTF. The chain combines TRBV6-5 with TRBJ1-2; no clear D gene. Per germline, CDR1 MNHEY and CDR2 SVGAGI. Trimming pared 0 bases from V and 8 bases from J, leaving 16 bases between. The CDR3 covers 15 residues.

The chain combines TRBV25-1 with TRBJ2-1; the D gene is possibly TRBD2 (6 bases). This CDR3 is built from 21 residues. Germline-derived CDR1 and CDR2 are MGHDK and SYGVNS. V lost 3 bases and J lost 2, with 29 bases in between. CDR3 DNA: TGTGCCAGCAGTGATCGAGGTGGGATATTACCTGAATGGAGGGCCTACAATGAGCAGTTCTTC. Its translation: CASSDRGGILPEWRAYNEQFF.

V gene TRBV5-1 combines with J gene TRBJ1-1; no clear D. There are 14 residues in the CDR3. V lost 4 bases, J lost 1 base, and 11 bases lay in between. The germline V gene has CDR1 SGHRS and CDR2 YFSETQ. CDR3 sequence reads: CASSMSLSNTEAFF. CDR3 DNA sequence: TGCGCCAGCAGCATGTCACTATCGAACACTGAAGCTTTCTTT.